The source of this T cell receptor beta chain is a study of human T cells and chemical hapten exposure. TCRdb independently ran MiXCR on the RACE reads; one entry per CDR3 protein. The table has approximately 60,000 distinct CDR3 sequences, approximately 8.6% seen once; the top ten hold 13%. In germline, CDR1 is SGHVS, CDR2 FNYEAQ. V was pared by 1 base and J by 4 bases, with 11 bases between. The CDR3 consists of 15 residues. Sample time point: patch test 1, 2 weeks after DPC sensitization. The treatment was: therapeutic diphenylcyclopropenone sensitization with weekly scalp DPC. This TCR was sampled from a middle-aged woman with alopecia areata. Some clones in this sample may be carry-over from other donors' samples. The chain carries TRBV7-6 and TRBJ1-3, with D unresolved. The material sequenced was whole blood, taken in connection with sensitization to the hapten diphenylcyclopropenone (DPC). The DNA of the CDR3 is TGTGCCAGCAGCTTAGGGACGGGGTACGGAAACACCATATATTTT. Its translation: CASSLGTGYGNTIYF.